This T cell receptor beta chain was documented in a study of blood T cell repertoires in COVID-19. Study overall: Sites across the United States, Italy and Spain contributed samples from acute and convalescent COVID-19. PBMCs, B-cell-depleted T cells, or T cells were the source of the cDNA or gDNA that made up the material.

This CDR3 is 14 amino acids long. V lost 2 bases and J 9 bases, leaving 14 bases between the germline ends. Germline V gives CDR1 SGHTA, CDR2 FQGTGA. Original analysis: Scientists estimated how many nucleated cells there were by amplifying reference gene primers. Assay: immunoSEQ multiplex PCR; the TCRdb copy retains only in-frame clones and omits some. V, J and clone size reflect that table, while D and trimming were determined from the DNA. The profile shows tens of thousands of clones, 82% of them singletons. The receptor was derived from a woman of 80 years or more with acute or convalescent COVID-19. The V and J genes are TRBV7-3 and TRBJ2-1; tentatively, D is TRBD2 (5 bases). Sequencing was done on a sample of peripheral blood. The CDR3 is CASSLLVGAAEQFF. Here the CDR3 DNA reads TGTGCCAGCAGCTTATTGGTGGGAGCGGCTGAGCAGTTCTTC.